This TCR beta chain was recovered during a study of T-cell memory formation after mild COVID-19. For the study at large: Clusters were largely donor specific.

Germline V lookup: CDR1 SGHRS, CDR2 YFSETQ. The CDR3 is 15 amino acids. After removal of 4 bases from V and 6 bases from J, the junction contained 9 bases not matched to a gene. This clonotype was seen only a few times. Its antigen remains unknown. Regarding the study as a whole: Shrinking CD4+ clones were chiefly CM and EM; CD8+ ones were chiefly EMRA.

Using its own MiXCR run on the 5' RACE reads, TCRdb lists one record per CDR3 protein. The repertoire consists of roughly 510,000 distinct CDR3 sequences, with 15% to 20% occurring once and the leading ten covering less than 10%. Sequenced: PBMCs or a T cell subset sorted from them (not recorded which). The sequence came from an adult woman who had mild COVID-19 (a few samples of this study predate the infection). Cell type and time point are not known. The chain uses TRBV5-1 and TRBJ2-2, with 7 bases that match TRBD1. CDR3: CASSLRQGWAGELFF. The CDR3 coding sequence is TGCGCCAGCAGCCTACGACAGGGATGGGCCGGGGAGCTGTTTTTT.